A single sample gave rise to the 4 T cell receptor beta chains below, sequenced in a study of tumor-infiltrating lymphocytes in primary liver carcinoma. Blood RNA was derived from unsorted whole blood, and germline DNA was extracted too. A constant-region primer served to make TCR beta cDNA from about 0.45 ug total RNA. A slightly modified ARM-PCR protocol with three nested multiplex PCR rounds produced these TCR beta libraries. In the first two PCR rounds, TRBV1-TRBV30 forward primers were paired with a C-beta reverse primer, and each round lasted roughly 10 cycles. TCRdb ran MiXCR on the multiplex PCR reads and lists one entry per CDR3 protein. The sample shows some 190,000 distinct CDR3 sequences, 50% to 75% of them seen only once. The sample consisted of peripheral blood. These receptors were obtained from a middle-aged man with primary liver carcinoma and hepatitis B virus infection.

Comment on this clonotype: One end of the junction does not line up with germline, which may come from a read error. The rearrangement links TRBV11-2 to TRBJ2-3; perhaps TRBD2 as D (5 bases). The CDR3 spans 17 residues. CDR1 and CDR2 (germline): SGHAT, FQNNGV. The DNA of the CDR3 is TGTGCCAGCAGTCCTGGAGGACTGCTTACTAACACAGATATGCAGTATTTT. Protein product: CASSPGGLLTNTDMQYF.

V usage is TRBV6-5 and J usage is TRBJ1-4, with D possibly being TRBD1 (5 bases). V lost 11 bases, J lost 8 bases, and 18 bases lay in between. The CDR3 sequence is 13 residues long. Per germline, CDR1 MNHEY and CDR2 SVGAGI. The CDR3 is CAGRRGVWEKLFF. The DNA for the CDR3 is TGTGCCGGCCGGAGGGGAGTCTGGGAAAAACTGTTTTTT.

V and J are TRBV30 and TRBJ2-7, with 10 bases identical to TRBD1. V lost 8 bases and J lost 6; bases outside the gene matches: 13. The CDR3 is 14 residues long. Germline CDR1 and CDR2: GTSNPN and SVGIG (reference sequence). DNA of the CDR3: TGTGCCGGGTCCGGGGACAGGGGAATCTGCGAGCAGTACTTC. It yields the protein CAGSGDRGICEQYF.

In this sample, this clonotype turned up a few times. This may come from a read error, since a much larger clone is one base off. The rearrangement joins TRBV11-2 to TRBJ2-7, with TRBD1 matching 9 bases. This CDR3 is 14 amino acids long. The germline gives CDR1 SGHAT, CDR2 FQNNGV. V shed 9 bases, J shed 5 bases, and the junction held 11 bases outside the gene matches. The CDR3 DNA follows: TGTGCCAGAAGCCCGAGACAGGGGGGCGACGAGCAGTACTTC. It yields the protein CARSPRQGGDEQYF.